This T cell receptor beta chain was documented in a study of spatial heterogeneity in lung cancer. For the study at large: Sequences of the beta chain were consistently detected in greater numbers than alpha-chain sequences. An average of more than ten raw reads was observed per unique TCR and UMI combination.

The table lists this clonotype with many counts. Little can be read into the size of this beta chain, an off-target read in a library designed for alpha chains. Every individual TCR cDNA molecule carried its own unique molecular identifier, which allowed correction of PCR and sequencing errors. TCRdb analysed the 5' RACE reads with MiXCR anew, one entry per CDR3 protein. The sample lists about 6,900 distinct CDR3 sequences; 4.5% to 6.5% were seen once. Time point indicated: sample taken at primary tumor resection. No cells were sorted before sequencing. The whole RNA sequenced was extracted from tumor, nontumor lung or frozen PBMC. The donors were 55 to 80 patients with non-small cell lung cancer that was early-stage and untreated. The CDR3 is made up of 14 amino acids. Trimming removed 0 bases at V and 1 base at J, with 4 bases between. Looked up from germline, CDR1 is SEHNR and CDR2 is FQNEAQ (reference sequence).

This TCR was recovered from a female donor with early-stage non-small cell lung cancer. The input for sequencing was normal lung tissue next to the tumor, taken at surgery. The rearrangement links TRBV7-9 to TRBJ2-1; D is uncertain. The CDR3 spells CASSLAGSYNEQFF. CDR3 coding DNA: TGTGCCAGCAGCTTAGCGGGATCCTACAATGAGCAGTTCTTC.